Below are 29 T cell receptor beta chains sequenced from a single sample in a study of neoadjuvant nivolumab and ipilimumab in lung cancer. Sequencing used immunoSEQ multiplex PCR; TCRdb keeps in-frame clones, though not all of them. The sample has 30,000 to 35,000 clones, 90% seen once; the top ten hold around 5%. The sequencing here drew on peripheral blood, taken after neoadjuvant nivolumab, alone or with ipilimumab, at or shortly before surgery. The receptors derive from an adult with non-small cell lung cancer.

The chain joins TRBV5-6 to TRBJ2-7; D might be TRBD1 or TRBD2, each matching 5 bases. CDR1 and CDR2 from the germline V gene are SGHDT and YYEEEE. With 2 bases removed from V and 4 bases from J, the gap between germline ends came to 10 bases. The CDR3 consists of 13 residues. The CDR3 is CASSLVGVYEQYF. The CDR3 nucleotides read TGTGCCAGCAGCTTAGTGGGGGTTTACGAGCAGTACTTC.

The V call is TRBV18, the J call TRBJ2-2, with TRBD2 matching 10 bases. The V and J ends lost 3 bases and 0 bases, in that order; junction bases with no gene match: 4. Germline V lookup: CDR1 KGHSH, CDR2 LQKENI. The CDR3 has 17 amino acids. As DNA, the CDR3 is TGTGCCAGCTCACCGGCTAGCGGGGGTCCGAACACCGGGGAGCTGTTTTTT. As protein: CASSPASGGPNTGELFF.

This clone showed up just a few times. This chain joins TRBV6-5 and TRBJ2-4, with TRBD2 as a possible D gene (7 bases). V was cut by 2 bases and J by 5 bases, with 16 bases left in between. Germline V lookup: CDR1 MNHEY, CDR2 SVGAGI. The CDR3 loop spans 16 amino acids. CDR3: CASSYRGGLRENIQYF. The DNA of the CDR3 is TGTGCCAGCAGTTACAGGGGGGGCCTTCGGGAAAACATTCAGTACTTC.

This clone has more than one count but fewer than ten. The chain uses TRBV2 and TRBJ2-2; perhaps TRBD2 as D (6 bases). Per germline, CDR1 SNHLY and CDR2 FYNNEI. V was shortened by 5 bases and J by 4 bases, with 11 bases between the two germline ends. There are 14 residues in the CDR3. In DNA form, the CDR3 reads TGTGCCAGCAGTCGGGCGGGGAGCACCGGGGAGCTGTTTTTT. Protein product: CASSRAGSTGELFF.

This clone was seen a single time. The genes are TRBV29-1 and TRBJ1-1; 10 bases fit TRBD1. The CDR3 spans 13 residues. Germline assignment: CDR1 SQVTM and CDR2 ANQGSEA. V trimming: 6 bases; J trimming: 1 base; junction bases outside the gene matches: 2. In DNA form, the CDR3 reads TGCAGCGTCCGGACAGGGGGGAACACTGAAGCTTTCTTT. Protein product: CSVRTGGNTEAFF.

The gene calls are TRBV20-1 and TRBJ2-5, with 8 nucleotides matching TRBD2. V gave up 4 bases and J gave up 5 bases; unmatched junction bases: 0. Germline V gives CDR1 DFQATT, CDR2 SNEGSKA (reference sequence). CDR3 size: 11 residues. The CDR3 coding sequence is TGCAGTGCTACTAGCGGGGAGACCCAGTACTTC. Encoded protein: CSATSGETQYF.

A remark on this clone: The identical CDR3 is also encoded by other nucleotide sequences in the sample. The J gene is TRBJ2-7, the V gene TRBV11-2; D is undetermined. The CDR3 is made up of 15 amino acids. The V and J ends lost 1 base and 0 bases respectively, with 10 bases between them. CDR1 is SGHAT and CDR2 is FQNNGV in the germline V gene. In DNA, the CDR3 is TGTGCCAGCAGCTTAGTTGTAGGGAACTCCTACGAGCAGTACTTC. Encoded protein: CASSLVVGNSYEQYF.

J is TRBJ1-2 and V is TRBV7-9, with D possibly matching TRBD1 (5 bases). This CDR3 is built from 14 residues. CDR1 SEHNR and CDR2 FQNEAQ come from the germline V gene (reference sequence). Trimming removed 0 bases at V and 4 bases at J, with 9 bases between. The CDR3 DNA sequence: TGTGCCAGCAGCTTAGCAGGGGTCTTCTATGGCTACACCTTC. The encoded protein is CASSLAGVFYGYTF. Complete variable domain (other parts from reference TRBV7-9 and TRBJ1-2): DTGVSQNPRHKITKRGQNVTFRCDPISEHNRLYWYRQTLGQGPEFLTYFQNEAQLEKSRLLSDRFSAERPKGSFSTLEIQRTEQGDSAMYLCASSLAGVFYGYTFGSGTRLTVV.

The chain couples TRBV2 to TRBJ1-1; TRBD1 aligns across 10 bases. Germline V lookup: CDR1 SNHLY, CDR2 FYNNEI. This CDR3 is built from 15 residues. The trim removed 6 bases at V and 0 bases at J, leaving 4 bases unmatched. CDR3: CASRPGQGLNTEAFF. As DNA, the CDR3 is TGTGCCAGCAGACCGGGACAGGGGTTGAACACTGAAGCTTTCTTT.

The rearrangement joins TRBV6-1 to TRBJ1-1; D unclear. There are 14 residues in the CDR3. Per germline, CDR1 MNHNS and CDR2 SASEGT. V lost 4 bases to trimming and J lost 1 base, with 10 bases between them. Here the CDR3 reads CASSVLPENTEAFF. DNA for the CDR3: TGTGCCAGCAGTGTCCTCCCAGAGAACACTGAAGCTTTCTTT.

As for this clone: The CDR3 does not close with the conserved phenylalanine or tryptophan, likely indicating a read error. The limits of the CDR3 on the DNA are not certain, so only TCRdb's listed CDR3 is given. This chain joins TRBV10-1 and TRBJ1-1. The CDR3 comprises 8 residues, both ends counted. Germline CDR1 and CDR2: WNHNN and SYGVQD (reference sequence). CDR3: CASTTDPL.

Note on this clone: Germline is not matched at one junction end, which may reflect a read error. The chain carries TRBV2 and TRBJ2-3, with D possibly called TRBD1 or TRBD2 (7 bases each). Germline loops: CDR1 SNHLY, CDR2 FYNNEI. This CDR3 spans 14 amino acids. The CDR3 protein is CASRVRGGTDAQYF. CDR3 bases: TGTGCCAGCAGGGTTAGGGGAGGGACAGATGCGCAGTATTTT.

The chain uses TRBV11-1 and TRBJ2-7; 7 bases are shared with TRBD1. V lost 2 bases to trimming and J lost 3 bases; unmatched junction nucleotides: 4. Germline CDR1 SGHAT, CDR2 FQDESV (reference sequence). The CDR3 spans 14 residues. CDR3 residues: CASSLLPGGYEQYF. CDR3 bases: TGTGCCAGCAGCTTACTACCAGGGGGCTACGAGCAGTACTTC.

V is TRBV6-5 and J is TRBJ2-5; TRBD2 matches at 11 bases. The germline gives CDR1 MNHEY, CDR2 SVGAGI. Losses at the gene ends were 6 bases for V and 2 bases for J; bases not matched to a gene: 2. The CDR3 covers 14 residues. The CDR3 sequence is CASSWTSGQETQYF. The CDR3 DNA reads TGTGCCAGCAGCTGGACTAGCGGGCAAGAGACCCAGTACTTC.

The V gene is TRBV7-9, the J gene TRBJ1-1; the D is unclear. Trimming removed 0 bases from V and 14 bases from J, with 22 bases in between. The V gene's germline CDR1 is SEHNR and CDR2 FQNEAQ (reference sequence). CDR3 size: 15 residues. DNA for the CDR3: TGTGCCAGCAGCTTAGCCCCCCTTCCACCGGGTCGCGCGTTCTTT. Translated: CASSLAPLPPGRAFF.

The V gene is TRBV5-1, the J gene TRBJ1-3; 7 positions agree with TRBD1. Trimming took 2 bases from V and 0 from J; bases not matched to a gene: 2. CDR1 SGHRS and CDR2 YFSETQ come from the germline V gene. This CDR3 region has 15 residues. DNA of the CDR3: TGCGCCAGCAGCTTAGGGACAGCCTCTGGAAACACCATATATTTT. Translating it yields CASSLGTASGNTIYF.

The rearrangement joins TRBV5-4 to TRBJ1-1; no definite D call. This CDR3 is built from 13 residues. CDR1 SGHNT and CDR2 YYREEE come from the germline V gene (reference sequence). The V and J ends lost 3 bases and 4 bases respectively, with 10 bases between them. This CDR3 reads CASSSRVLTEAFF. In DNA, the CDR3 is TGTGCCAGCAGCTCAAGGGTCCTCACTGAAGCTTTCTTT.

This chain uses TRBV5-5 with TRBJ1-1; TRBD1 matches 8 bases. The CDR3 consists of 15 residues. The V segment lost 2 bases and the J segment 5 bases; nucleotides outside the gene matches: 8. Germline V gives CDR1 SGHKS, CDR2 YYEKEE (reference sequence). The CDR3 bases are TGTGCCAGCAGCTTTCCCGGACAGGGTGTAACTGAAGCTTTCTTT. Translation gives CASSFPGQGVTEAFF.

The chain joins TRBV5-4 to TRBJ1-2, with TRBD1 identical over 7 bases. With V trimmed by 5 bases and J by 0 bases, 1 base remained unmatched. Germline CDR1 reads SGHNT; CDR2 reads YYREEE (reference sequence). This CDR3 spans 13 amino acids. The CDR3 nucleotides read TGTGCCAGCAGTACAGGGGCTAACTATGGCTACACCTTC. Its translation: CASSTGANYGYTF.

This clone was counted only a few times. The rearrangement uses TRBV1 and TRBJ2-7; TRBD2 was called by the table and not checked on the DNA. TRBV1 is designated a pseudogene. CDR3 size: 13 residues. DNA for the CDR3: TGCACCAGCAGCCAAGGTAATACCTACGAGCAGTACTTC. This gives the protein CTSSQGNTYEQYF.

The chain has TRBV7-9 and TRBJ1-3; TRBD1 might be the D (6 bases). V gave up 7 bases and J gave up 0 bases, with 10 bases separating them. The germline V gene has CDR1 SEHNR and CDR2 FQNEAQ (reference sequence). This CDR3 contains 14 residues. The CDR3 coding sequence is TGTGCCAGCACCCCAGGGGTCTCTGGAAACACCATATATTTT. This translates into CASTPGVSGNTIYF.

The rearrangement uses TRBV4-1 and TRBJ1-1; no clear D. The germline V and J ends were trimmed by 0 bases and 1 base, with 12 bases remaining between them. The CDR3 spans 16 residues. The V gene's germline CDR1 is MGHRA and CDR2 YSYEKL. The CDR3 loop reads CASSQEVYSSNTEAFF. Written as DNA, the CDR3 is TGCGCCAGCAGCCAAGAAGTCTACAGTTCGAACACTGAAGCTTTCTTT.

This sequence joins TRBV11-3 and TRBJ1-1; 9 nucleotides align to TRBD1. J gave up 4 bases and V 5 bases, and 5 bases lay outside the gene matches. The CDR3 covers 14 residues. Germline V CDR1 and CDR2: SGHNT, YENEEA. CDR3 DNA: TGTGCCAGCAGCGCTACAGGGGGCTCCACTGAAGCTTTCTTT. Protein sequence: CASSATGGSTEAFF.

The chain links TRBV7-2 to TRBJ1-1, with 8 positions matching TRBD1. CDR1 and CDR2 (germline): SGHTA, FQGNSA. The CDR3 is made up of 14 amino acids. V trimming: 7 bases; J trimming: 3 bases; junction bases outside the gene matches: 7. The CDR3 coding sequence is TGTGCCAGCACAATCCGACAGGGGTACACTGAAGCTTTCTTT. Amino acids: CASTIRQGYTEAFF.

This sequence joins TRBV27 and TRBJ2-7; D unresolved. The CDR3 contains 14 residues. V lost 8 bases and J 2 bases, leaving 16 bases between the germline ends. Germline V gene data show CDR1 as MNHEY and CDR2 as SMNVEV (reference sequence). CDR3: CASGHSYLPYEQYF. Here the CDR3 DNA reads TGTGCCAGCGGCCACAGCTACCTACCCTACGAGCAGTACTTC.

The chain recombines TRBV18 with TRBJ1-2; D may be TRBD1 (5 bases). V lost 6 bases and J 0 bases, leaving 17 bases between the germline ends. This CDR3 has 16 residues. Germline CDR1 and CDR2: KGHSH and LQKENI. Here the CDR3 DNA reads TGTGCCAGCTCCCCGGGCACAGGAGGCCCTAACTATGGCTACACCTTC. It specifies CASSPGTGGPNYGYTF.

This clone was detected a few times. The chain uses TRBV7-9 and TRBJ2-2, with D perhaps matching TRBD2 (6 bases). The germline V gene encodes CDR1 SEHNR and CDR2 FQNEAQ (reference sequence). The CDR3 covers 15 residues. V was trimmed by 1 base and J by 3 bases, leaving 9 bases between them. The CDR3 coding sequence is TGTGCCAGCAGCTTAGGACTAGGCGACACCGGGGAGCTGTTTTTT. Translated, it gives CASSLGLGDTGELFF. Drawing the rest from reference TRBV7-9 and TRBJ2-2, the complete variable domain is DTGVSQNPRHKITKRGQNVTFRCDPISEHNRLYWYRQTLGQGPEFLTYFQNEAQLEKSRLLSDRFSAERPKGSFSTLEIQRTEQGDSAMYLCASSLGLGDTGELFFGEGSRLTVL.

This sequence joins TRBV6-5 and TRBJ1-5, with D maybe TRBD1 (5 bases). The V gene lost 2 bases and the J gene lost 2 bases, with 10 bases spanning the gap. In germline, CDR1 is MNHEY, CDR2 SVGAGI. The CDR3 is 15 residues long. CDR3 sequence reads: CASSYGTSGNQPQHF. CDR3 sequence (DNA): TGTGCCAGCAGTTACGGGACGTCCGGCAATCAGCCCCAGCATTTT.

CDR3 nucleotide sequence: TGTGCCAGCAGCGTATCAGCGGGGGGCAATACAGATACGCAGTATTTT. Its protein product is CASSVSAGGNTDTQYF. The chain combines TRBV11-2 with TRBJ2-3; 9 nucleotides line up with TRBD2. Germline V gene data show CDR1 as SGHAT and CDR2 as FQNNGV. CDR3 length equals 16 residues. V lost 5 bases and J lost 3; bases outside the gene matches: 9.